These 23 T cell receptor beta chains share one sample of origin, sequenced in a study of blood T cell repertoires in COVID-19. Measured with immunoSEQ multiplex PCR; TCRdb has only the in-frame clones, and not every one. The sample carries about 240,000 clones, roughly 87% recorded once. Source material: PBMCs or T cells enriched from blood (not recorded which). These receptor sequences come from a woman aged 25 to 39 with acute COVID-19.

This rearrangement joins TRBV7-2 to TRBJ2-7; TRBD2 might be the D (6 bases). There are 15 residues in the CDR3. V lost 1 base and J 3 bases, leaving 13 bases between the germline ends. Per the germline V gene, CDR1 is SGHTA and CDR2 is FQGNSA. The CDR3 reads CASSLVVEEGYEQYF. CDR3 bases: TGTGCCAGCAGCTTAGTTGTAGAGGAGGGCTACGAGCAGTACTTC.

The chain links TRBV6-5 to TRBJ1-1, with TRBD1 matching 7 bases. The CDR3 has 14 residues. Germline trimming cut 6 bases from V and 3 bases from J; bases unmatched to any gene: 7. Germline V CDR1 and CDR2: MNHEY, SVGAGI. CDR3: CASSLQGKYTEAFF. The DNA of the CDR3 is TGTGCCAGCAGCCTACAGGGGAAATACACTGAAGCTTTCTTT.

The rearrangement uses TRBV4-1 and TRBJ2-5, with D uncertain. Germline CDR1 is MGHRA and CDR2 is YSYEKL. Deletions cut 2 bases from V and 3 bases from J, with 10 bases between. The CDR3 covers 14 residues. CDR3 sequence: CASSQPGSEETQYF. CDR3 bases: TGCGCCAGCAGCCAACCCGGGTCGGAAGAGACCCAGTACTTC.

The chain employs TRBV29-1 and TRBJ2-5, with D possibly being TRBD2 (5 bases). This CDR3 is 16 amino acids long. CDR1 SQVTM and CDR2 ANQGSEA come from the germline V gene. The germline V and J ends were trimmed by 5 bases and 5 bases, with 24 bases remaining between them. DNA for the CDR3: TGCAGCGTTCGGGGAATCCGCGACAAAGCTCGGGAGACCCAGTACTTC. Its protein is CSVRGIRDKARETQYF.

The chain recombines TRBV5-4 with TRBJ2-3; 13 positions match TRBD2. From germline, CDR1 is SGHNT and CDR2 YYREEE (reference sequence). The CDR3 totals 16 residues. Trimming cost V 3 bases and J 6 bases; bases outside gene matches: 7. The CDR3 here is CASSSRTSGGVDTQYF. The DNA of the CDR3 is TGTGCCAGCAGCTCTAGGACTAGCGGGGGAGTGGATACGCAGTATTTT.

The V gene is TRBV11-3, the J gene TRBJ1-1, with 10 bases aligning to TRBD1. The CDR3 loop spans 13 amino acids. Germline trimming cut 4 bases from V and 5 bases from J; bases unmatched to any gene: 1. Germline loops: CDR1 SGHNT, CDR2 YENEEA. The chain's CDR3 is CASSWDRGTEAFF. CDR3 DNA: TGTGCCAGCAGCTGGGACAGGGGTACTGAAGCTTTCTTT.

The V call is TRBV7-2, the J call TRBJ1-4; no definite D call. Germline-derived CDR1 and CDR2 are SGHTA and FQGNSA. Deletions cut 6 bases from V and 6 bases from J, with 20 bases between. The CDR3 contains 16 residues. CDR3 coding DNA: TGTGCCAGCAGTTATAGAGCCTCAAGAATCCATGAAAAACTGTTTTTT. Its translation is CASSYRASRIHEKLFF.

CDR3 nucleotides: TGTGCCAGCGGTCCGGGGGGGGGCCCTTCCTATGGCTACACCTTC. Residues: CASGPGGGPSYGYTF. The chain links TRBV6-1 to TRBJ1-2, with D possibly matching TRBD1 (6 bases). V lost 8 bases and J lost 4, with 20 bases in between. This CDR3 has 15 residues. Germline CDR1 MNHNS, CDR2 SASEGT.

J is TRBJ1-6 and V is TRBV6-5, with 10 bases identical to TRBD1. This CDR3 is built from 16 residues. CDR1 MNHEY and CDR2 SVGAGI come from the germline V gene. The V and J ends lost 4 bases and 6 bases, in that order; junction bases with no gene match: 6. This CDR3 reads CASSLTGTGANSPLHF. In nucleotides, the CDR3 is TGTGCCAGCAGTTTGACCGGGACAGGGGCTAATTCACCCCTCCACTTT.

The chain employs TRBV9 and TRBJ1-3, with a weak D call TRBD1 (6 bases). Trimming pared 3 bases from V and 2 bases from J, leaving 15 bases between. The CDR3 contains 16 residues. Germline-derived CDR1 and CDR2 are SGDLS and YYNGEE. The CDR3 nucleotides are TGTGCCAGCAGCGAGGGAGGGGGGGCCCCTGGAAACACCATATATTTT. Amino acid sequence: CASSEGGGAPGNTIYF. Filled out from reference TRBV9 and TRBJ1-3, the complete variable domain reads DSGVTQTPKHLITATGQRVTLRCSPRSGDLSVYWYQQSLDQGLQFLIQYYNGEERAKGNILERFSAQQFPDLHSELNLSSLELGDSALYFCASSEGGGAPGNTIYFGEGSWLTVV.

The V gene is TRBV3-1 (or the pseudogene TRBV3-2), the J gene TRBJ1-4, with 10 bases lining up with TRBD1. Germline CDR1 LGHDT, CDR2 YNNKEL (reference sequence). The ends lost 2 bases at V and 0 bases at J; junction bases unmatched: 9. The CDR3 contains 19 residues. CDR3 sequence: CASSQPGQGGPATNEKLFF. Written as DNA, the CDR3 is TGTGCCAGCAGCCAACCTGGACAGGGGGGTCCTGCAACTAATGAAAAACTGTTTTTT.

V and J are TRBV2 and TRBJ2-1; 7 bases map to TRBD2. This CDR3 region has 11 residues. Trimming removed 4 bases from V and 9 bases from J; junction bases left unmatched: 0. Germline CDR1 reads SNHLY; CDR2 reads FYNNEI. CDR3 sequence (DNA): TGTGCCAGCAGTGGGACTAGTGAGCAGTTCTTC. This codes for CASSGTSEQFF.

This rearrangement joins TRBV4-3 to TRBJ2-2; 7 bases are shared with TRBD1. This CDR3 has 15 amino acids. V was pared by 6 bases and J by 0 bases, with 4 bases of the junction left unmatched. Germline CDR1 and CDR2: LGHNA and YSLEER. This CDR3 reads CASSTGVPNTGELFF. In nucleotides, the CDR3 is TGCGCCAGCAGTACAGGGGTTCCGAACACCGGGGAGCTGTTTTTT.

The gene calls are TRBV5-6 and TRBJ1-6; D remains unclear. Germline V CDR1 and CDR2: SGHDT, YYEEEE. This CDR3 spans 13 amino acids. V was trimmed by 2 bases and J by 7 bases, leaving 7 bases between them. CDR3 sequence (DNA): TGTGCCAGCAGCTTCGAGCCCAATTCACCCCTCCACTTT. Translation gives CASSFEPNSPLHF. The full variable domain, with the rest looked up from reference TRBV5-6 and TRBJ1-6, is DAGVTQSPTHLIKTRGQQVTLRCSPKSGHDTVSWYQQALGQGPQFIFQYYEEEERQRGNFPDRFSGHQFPNYSSELNVNALLLGDSALYLCASSFEPNSPLHFGNGTRLTVT.

This clone was picked up a small number of times. The CDR3 is CASSVGAGIGNTIYF. The CDR3 coding sequence is TGTGCCAGCAGCGTAGGGGCCGGTATCGGAAACACCATATATTTT. This rearrangement joins TRBV9 to TRBJ1-3; D gene unclear. CDR1 is SGDLS, CDR2 YYNGEE, per germline. The CDR3 sequence is 15 residues long. With 0 bases removed from V and 4 bases from J, the gap between germline ends came to 11 bases.

The chain carries TRBV6-5 and TRBJ1-2; D unresolved. This CDR3 is built from 13 residues. Trimming cost V 2 bases and J 8 bases, with 12 bases left between them. CDR1 MNHEY and CDR2 SVGAGI come from the germline V gene. The CDR3 sequence is CASSYGSQAGYTF. The CDR3 DNA follows: TGTGCCAGCAGTTACGGGAGCCAGGCGGGCTACACCTTC.

The CDR3 loop reads CASSLASRGGNEKLFF. The CDR3 nucleotides read TGCGCCAGCAGCTTGGCCTCGAGAGGGGGTAATGAAAAACTGTTTTTT. The V call is TRBV5-1, the J call TRBJ1-4; the D gene is possibly TRBD1 (6 bases). Deletions cut 0 bases from V and 4 bases from J, with 13 bases between. This CDR3 contains 16 residues. CDR1 and CDR2 (germline): SGHRS, YFSETQ.

The chain combines TRBV29-1 with TRBJ1-1; D remains ambiguous. This CDR3 is 13 amino acids long. The V gene lost 0 bases and the J gene lost 3 bases, with 8 bases spanning the gap. The germline V gene encodes CDR1 SQVTM and CDR2 ANQGSEA. CDR3 in amino acids: CSVEDEADTEAFF. CDR3 DNA: TGCAGCGTTGAAGATGAGGCAGACACTGAAGCTTTCTTT. Supplemented by reference TRBV29-1 and TRBJ1-1, the full variable domain reads SAVISQKPSRDICQRGTSLTIQCQVDSQVTMMFWYRQQPGQSLTLIATANQGSEATYESGFVIDKFPISRPNLTFSTLTVSNMSPEDSSIYLCSVEDEADTEAFFGQGTRLTVV.

This clone was seen only a few times. The chain links TRBV27 to TRBJ1-2; TRBD1 aligns across 11 bases. The CDR3 length is 19 residues. The germline V gene has CDR1 MNHEY and CDR2 SMNVEV (reference sequence). V was clipped by 2 bases and J by 4 bases; unmatched bases: 15. The chain's CDR3 is CASSLSRPRTGGFLYGYTF. CDR3 DNA sequence: TGTGCCAGCAGTTTAAGTCGGCCGAGGACAGGGGGCTTTCTCTATGGCTACACCTTC.

The chain combines TRBV29-1 with TRBJ2-3; 8 bases line up with TRBD1. This CDR3 has 13 amino acids. From germline, CDR1 is SQVTM and CDR2 ANQGSEA. CDR3 nucleotide sequence: TGCAGTGCTGGACAGGGAATCGCAGATACGCAGTATTTT. Translation: CSAGQGIADTQYF.

V is TRBV19 and J is TRBJ1-6; D is undetermined. The CDR3 loop spans 16 amino acids. Trimming removed 1 base at V and 0 bases at J, with 7 bases between. Germline V gives CDR1 LNHDA, CDR2 SQIVND (reference sequence). DNA for the CDR3: TGTGCCAGTAGTATAGTGGGAGACTCCTATAATTCACCCCTCCACTTT. Translation gives CASSIVGDSYNSPLHF.

The chain combines TRBV2 with TRBJ1-2; 8 positions match TRBD1. The CDR3 is 14 amino acids. J gave up 3 bases and V 10 bases, and 10 bases lay outside the gene matches. From germline, CDR1 is SNHLY and CDR2 FYNNEI. CDR3 in DNA: TGTGCCACCAACCCACGACAGGGGCACTATGGCTACACCTTC. Its protein is CATNPRQGHYGYTF. Based on the CDR3 plus reference TRBV2 and TRBJ1-2, the full variable domain is EPEVTQTPSHQVTQMGQEVILRCVPISNHLYFYWYRQILGQKVEFLVSFYNNEISEKSEIFDDQFSVERPDGSNFTLKIRSTKLEDSAMYFCATNPRQGHYGYTFGSGTRLTVV.

This sequence joins TRBV6-5 and TRBJ1-1, with TRBD1 matching 9 bases. Germline-derived CDR1 and CDR2 are MNHEY and SVGAGI. There are 14 residues in the CDR3. J lost 4 bases, V lost 7 bases, and 7 bases had no gene match. The CDR3 sequence: CASTVGQGTTEAFF. The CDR3 bases are TGTGCCAGCACAGTGGGACAGGGTACCACTGAAGCTTTCTTT.